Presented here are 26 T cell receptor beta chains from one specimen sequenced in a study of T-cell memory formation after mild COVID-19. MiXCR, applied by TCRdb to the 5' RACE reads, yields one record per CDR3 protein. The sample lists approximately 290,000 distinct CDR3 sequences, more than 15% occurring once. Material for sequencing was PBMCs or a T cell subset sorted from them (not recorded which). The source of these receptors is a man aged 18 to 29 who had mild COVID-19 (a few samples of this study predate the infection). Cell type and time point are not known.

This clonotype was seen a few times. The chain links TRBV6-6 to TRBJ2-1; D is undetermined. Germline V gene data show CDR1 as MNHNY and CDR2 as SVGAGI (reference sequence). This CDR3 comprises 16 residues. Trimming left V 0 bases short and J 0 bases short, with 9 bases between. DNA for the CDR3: TGTGCCAGCAGTTACTCTACCCAAAGCTCCTACAATGAGCAGTTCTTC. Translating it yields CASSYSTQSSYNEQFF.

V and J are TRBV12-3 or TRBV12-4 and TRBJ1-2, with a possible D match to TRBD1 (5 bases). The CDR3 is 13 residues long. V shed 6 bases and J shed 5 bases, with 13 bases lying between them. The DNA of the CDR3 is TGTGCCAGCAGGAGGGACCCGGGGTATGGCTACACCTTC. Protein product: CASRRDPGYGYTF.

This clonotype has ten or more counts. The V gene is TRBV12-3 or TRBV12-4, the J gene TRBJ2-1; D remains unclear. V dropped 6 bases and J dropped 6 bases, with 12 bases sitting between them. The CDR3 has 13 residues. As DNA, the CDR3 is TGTGCCAGCAGCCCCGGGCCTGGCAATGAGCAGTTCTTC. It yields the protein CASSPGPGNEQFF.

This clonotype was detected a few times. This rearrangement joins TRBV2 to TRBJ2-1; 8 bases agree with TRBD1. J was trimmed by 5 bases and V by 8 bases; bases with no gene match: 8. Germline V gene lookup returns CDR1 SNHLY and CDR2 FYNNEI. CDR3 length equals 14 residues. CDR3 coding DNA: TGTGCCAGCCTCGCCGGGACAGGAAACAATGAGCAGTTCTTC. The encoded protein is CASLAGTGNNEQFF.

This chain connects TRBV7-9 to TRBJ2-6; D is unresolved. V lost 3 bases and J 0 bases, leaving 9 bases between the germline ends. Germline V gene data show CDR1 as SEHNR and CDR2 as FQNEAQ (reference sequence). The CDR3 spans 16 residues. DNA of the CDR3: TGTGCCAGCAGCTTTCGCAGGAACTCTGGGGCCAACGTCCTGACTTTC. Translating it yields CASSFRRNSGANVLTF.

The CDR3 is CAWSKGTGSYNQPQHF. CDR3 DNA: TGTGCCTGGAGCAAAGGGACAGGGTCTTACAATCAGCCCCAGCATTTT. The J gene is TRBJ1-5, the V gene TRBV30, with TRBD1 identical over 9 bases. This CDR3 contains 16 residues. V was clipped by 3 bases and J by 3 bases; unmatched bases: 9. Looked up from germline, CDR1 is GTSNPN and CDR2 is SVGIG (reference sequence).

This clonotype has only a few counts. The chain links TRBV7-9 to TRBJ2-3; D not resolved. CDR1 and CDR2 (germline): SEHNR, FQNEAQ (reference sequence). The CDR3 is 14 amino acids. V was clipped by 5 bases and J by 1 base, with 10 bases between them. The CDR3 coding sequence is TGTGCCAGCAGCATACTTGCGGGCACAGATACGCAGTATTTT. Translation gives CASSILAGTDTQYF. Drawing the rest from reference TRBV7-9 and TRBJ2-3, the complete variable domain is DTGVSQNPRHKITKRGQNVTFRCDPISEHNRLYWYRQTLGQGPEFLTYFQNEAQLEKSRLLSDRFSAERPKGSFSTLEIQRTEQGDSAMYLCASSILAGTDTQYFGPGTRLTVL.

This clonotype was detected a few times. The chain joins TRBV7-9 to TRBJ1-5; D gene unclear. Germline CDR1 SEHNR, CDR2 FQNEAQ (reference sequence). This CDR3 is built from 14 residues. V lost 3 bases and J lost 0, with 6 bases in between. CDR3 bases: TGTGCCAGCAGCTTTTGGGATAGCAATCAGCCCCAGCATTTT. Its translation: CASSFWDSNQPQHF.

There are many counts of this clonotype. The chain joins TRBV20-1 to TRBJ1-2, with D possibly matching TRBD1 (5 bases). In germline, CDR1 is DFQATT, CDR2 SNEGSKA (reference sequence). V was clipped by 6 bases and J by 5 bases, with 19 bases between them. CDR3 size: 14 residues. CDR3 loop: CSATGGGSPYGYTF. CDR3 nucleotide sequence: TGCAGTGCCACCGGGGGGGGAAGCCCATATGGCTACACCTTC.

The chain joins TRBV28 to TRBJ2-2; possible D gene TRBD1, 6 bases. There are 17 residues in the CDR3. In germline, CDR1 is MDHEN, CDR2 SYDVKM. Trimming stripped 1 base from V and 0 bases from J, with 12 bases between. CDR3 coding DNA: TGTGCCAGCAGTTTATCCTACAGGGATCCGAACACCGGGGAGCTGTTTTTT. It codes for CASSLSYRDPNTGELFF. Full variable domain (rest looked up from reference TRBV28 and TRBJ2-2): DVKVTQSSRYLVKRTGEKVFLECVQDMDHENMFWYRQDPGLGLRLIYFSYDVKMKEKGDIPEGYSVSREKKERFSLILESASTNQTSMYLCASSLSYRDPNTGELFFGEGSRLTVL.

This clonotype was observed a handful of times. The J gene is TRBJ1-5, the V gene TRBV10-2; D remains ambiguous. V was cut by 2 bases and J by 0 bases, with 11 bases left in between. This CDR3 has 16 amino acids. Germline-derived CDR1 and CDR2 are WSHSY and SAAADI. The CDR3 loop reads CASSENPGNSNQPQHF. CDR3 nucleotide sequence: TGCGCCAGCAGTGAGAATCCAGGAAATAGCAATCAGCCCCAGCATTTT.

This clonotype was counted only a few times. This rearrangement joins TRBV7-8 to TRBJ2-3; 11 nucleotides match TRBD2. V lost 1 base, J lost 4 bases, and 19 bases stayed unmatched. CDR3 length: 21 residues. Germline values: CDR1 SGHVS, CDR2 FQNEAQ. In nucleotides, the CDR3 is TGTGCCAGCAGCTTAGAACTAGCGGGGGCCCCCACTAATACACGCTCAGATACGCAGTATTTT. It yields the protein CASSLELAGAPTNTRSDTQYF.

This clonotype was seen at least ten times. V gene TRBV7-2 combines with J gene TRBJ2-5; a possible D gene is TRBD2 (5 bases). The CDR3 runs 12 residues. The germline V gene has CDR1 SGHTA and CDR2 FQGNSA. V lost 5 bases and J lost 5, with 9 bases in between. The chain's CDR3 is CASSRPGETQYF. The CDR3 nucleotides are TGTGCCAGCAGCCGCCCGGGGGAGACCCAGTACTTC.

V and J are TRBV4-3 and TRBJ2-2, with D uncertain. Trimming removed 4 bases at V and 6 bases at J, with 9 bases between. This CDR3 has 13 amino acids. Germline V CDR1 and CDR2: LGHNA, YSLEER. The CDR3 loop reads CASSPAASGELFF. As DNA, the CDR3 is TGCGCCAGCAGCCCGGCAGCTTCCGGGGAGCTGTTTTTT.

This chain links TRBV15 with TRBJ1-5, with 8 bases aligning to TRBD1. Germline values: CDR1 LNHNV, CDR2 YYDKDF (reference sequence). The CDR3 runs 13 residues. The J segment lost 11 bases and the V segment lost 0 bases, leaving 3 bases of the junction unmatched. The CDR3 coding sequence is TGTGCCACCAGCAGAGATCTGGACAGGGCCCAGCATTTT. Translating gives CATSRDLDRAQHF.

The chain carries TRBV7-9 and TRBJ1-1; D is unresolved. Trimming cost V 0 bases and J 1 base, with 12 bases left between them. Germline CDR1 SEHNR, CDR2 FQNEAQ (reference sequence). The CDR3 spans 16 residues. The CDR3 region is CASSLARSAPNTEAFF. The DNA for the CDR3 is TGTGCCAGCAGCTTAGCGAGGTCAGCACCGAACACTGAAGCTTTCTTT.

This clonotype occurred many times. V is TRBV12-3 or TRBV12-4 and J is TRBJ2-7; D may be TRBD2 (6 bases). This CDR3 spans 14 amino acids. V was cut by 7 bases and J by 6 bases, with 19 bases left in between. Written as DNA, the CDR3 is TGTGCCAGCACCCAGACTAGTCGGGGCTCCGAGCAGTACTTC. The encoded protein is CASTQTSRGSEQYF.

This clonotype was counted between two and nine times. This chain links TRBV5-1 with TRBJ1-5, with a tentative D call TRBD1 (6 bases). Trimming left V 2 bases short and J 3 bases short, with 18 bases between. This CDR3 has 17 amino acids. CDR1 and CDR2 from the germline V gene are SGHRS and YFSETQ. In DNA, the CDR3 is TGCGCCAGCAGCTTAGGGGATAACAGGGCCCACAATCAGCCCCAGCATTTT. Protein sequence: CASSLGDNRAHNQPQHF.

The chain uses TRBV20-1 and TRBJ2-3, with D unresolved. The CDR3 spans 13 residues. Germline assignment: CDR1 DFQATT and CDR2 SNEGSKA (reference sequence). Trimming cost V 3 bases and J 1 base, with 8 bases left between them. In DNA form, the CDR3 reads TGCAGTGCTAGCCCGGGCCGCACAGATACGCAGTATTTT. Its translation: CSASPGRTDTQYF.

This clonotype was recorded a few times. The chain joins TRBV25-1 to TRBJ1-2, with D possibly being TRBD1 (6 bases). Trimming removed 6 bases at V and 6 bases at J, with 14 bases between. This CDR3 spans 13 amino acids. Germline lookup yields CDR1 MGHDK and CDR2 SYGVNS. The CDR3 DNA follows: TGTGCCAGCAGCCGAATCCCAGGGGATGGCTACACCTTC. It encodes CASSRIPGDGYTF.

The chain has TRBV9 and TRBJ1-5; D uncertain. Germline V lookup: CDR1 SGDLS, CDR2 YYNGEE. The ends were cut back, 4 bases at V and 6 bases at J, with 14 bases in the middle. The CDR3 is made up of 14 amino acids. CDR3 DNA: TGTGCCAGCAGCCCCCGGGCCGGCGGTCAGCCCCAGCATTTT. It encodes CASSPRAGGQPQHF.

In DNA, the CDR3 is TGTGCCAGCAGTGCACTAGCTGTAGATACGCAGTATTTT. Its protein is CASSALAVDTQYF. The genes are TRBV6-5 and TRBJ2-3, with D tentatively TRBD2 (6 bases). The V and J ends lost 5 bases and 5 bases respectively, with 11 bases between them. Germline V lookup: CDR1 MNHEY, CDR2 SVGAGI. This CDR3 spans 13 amino acids.

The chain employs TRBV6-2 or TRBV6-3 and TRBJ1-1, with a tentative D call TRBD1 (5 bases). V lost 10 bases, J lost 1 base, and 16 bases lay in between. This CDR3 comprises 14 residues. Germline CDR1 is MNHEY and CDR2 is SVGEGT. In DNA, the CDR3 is TGTGCCACGCAGGGTACACTTAAGAACACTGAAGCTTTCTTT. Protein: CATQGTLKNTEAFF.

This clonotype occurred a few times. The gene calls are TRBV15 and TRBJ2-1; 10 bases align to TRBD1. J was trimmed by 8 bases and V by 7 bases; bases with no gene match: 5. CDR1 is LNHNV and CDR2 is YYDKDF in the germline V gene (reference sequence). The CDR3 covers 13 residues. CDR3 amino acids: CATMTGGLDEQFF. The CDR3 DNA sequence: TGTGCCACCATGACAGGGGGCTTAGATGAGCAGTTCTTC.

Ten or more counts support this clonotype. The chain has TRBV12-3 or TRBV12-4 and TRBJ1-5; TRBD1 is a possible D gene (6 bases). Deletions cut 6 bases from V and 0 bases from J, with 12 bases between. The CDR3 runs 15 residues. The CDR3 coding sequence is TGTGCCAGCAGATCAGGGGTCTATAGCAATCAGCCCCAGCATTTT. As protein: CASRSGVYSNQPQHF.

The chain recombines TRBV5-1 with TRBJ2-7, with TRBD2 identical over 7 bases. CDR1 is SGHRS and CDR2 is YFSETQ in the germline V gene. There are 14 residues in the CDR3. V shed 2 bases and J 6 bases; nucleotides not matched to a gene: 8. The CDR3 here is CASSLGGDYGEQYF. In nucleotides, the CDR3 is TGCGCCAGCAGCTTAGGCGGGGACTACGGCGAGCAGTACTTC.